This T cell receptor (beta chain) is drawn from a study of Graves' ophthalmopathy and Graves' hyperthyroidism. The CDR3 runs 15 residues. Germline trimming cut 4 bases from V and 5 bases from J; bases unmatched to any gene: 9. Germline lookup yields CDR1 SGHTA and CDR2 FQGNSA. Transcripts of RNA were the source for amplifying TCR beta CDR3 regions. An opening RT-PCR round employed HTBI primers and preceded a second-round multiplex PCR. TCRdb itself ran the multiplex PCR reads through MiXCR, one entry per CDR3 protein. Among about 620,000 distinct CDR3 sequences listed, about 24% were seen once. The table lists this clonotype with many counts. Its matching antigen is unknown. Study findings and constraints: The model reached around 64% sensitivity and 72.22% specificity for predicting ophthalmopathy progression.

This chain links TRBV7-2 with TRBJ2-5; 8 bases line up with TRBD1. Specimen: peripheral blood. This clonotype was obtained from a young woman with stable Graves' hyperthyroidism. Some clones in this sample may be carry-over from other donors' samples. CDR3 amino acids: CASSSGAGGEETQYF. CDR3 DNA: TGTGCCAGCAGCTCGGGAGCAGGGGGCGAGGAGACCCAGTACTTC. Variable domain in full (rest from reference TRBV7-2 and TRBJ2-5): GAGVSQSPSNKVTEKGKDVELRCDPISGHTALYWYRQSLGQGLEFLIYFQGNSAPDKSGLPSDRFSAERTGGSVSTLTIQRTQQEDSAVYLCASSSGAGGEETQYFGPGTRLLVL.